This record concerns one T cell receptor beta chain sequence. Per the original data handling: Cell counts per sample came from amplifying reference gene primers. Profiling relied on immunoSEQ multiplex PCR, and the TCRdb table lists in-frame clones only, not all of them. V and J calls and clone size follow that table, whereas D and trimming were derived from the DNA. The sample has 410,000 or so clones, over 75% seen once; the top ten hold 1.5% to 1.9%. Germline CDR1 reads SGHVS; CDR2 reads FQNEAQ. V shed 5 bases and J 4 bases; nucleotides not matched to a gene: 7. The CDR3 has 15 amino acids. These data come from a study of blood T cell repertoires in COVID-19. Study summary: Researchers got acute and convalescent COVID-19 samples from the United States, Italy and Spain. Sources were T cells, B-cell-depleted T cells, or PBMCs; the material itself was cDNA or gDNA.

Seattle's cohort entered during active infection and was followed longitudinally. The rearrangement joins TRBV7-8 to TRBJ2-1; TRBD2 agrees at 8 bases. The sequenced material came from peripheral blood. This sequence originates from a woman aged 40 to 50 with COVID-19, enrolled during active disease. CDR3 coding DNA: TGTGCCAGCAGCAAGGGACTAGATTCTTACAATGAGCAGTTCTTC. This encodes CASSKGLDSYNEQFF. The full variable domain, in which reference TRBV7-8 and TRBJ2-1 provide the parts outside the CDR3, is GAGVSQSPRYKVAKRGQDVALRCDPISGHVSLFWYQQALGQGPEFLTYFQNEAQLDKSGLPSDRFFAERPEGSVSTLKIQRTQQEDSAVYLCASSKGLDSYNEQFFGPGTRLTVL.